The 9 T cell receptor beta chains given below trace back to one sample, sequenced in a study of blood T cell repertoires in COVID-19. The assay was immunoSEQ multiplex PCR, and TCRdb's table has in-frame clones only and misses some. The sample has approximately 150,000 clones, about 87% seen once. The sample was peripheral blood. The receptors shown here come from a human donor in a cohort sampled during active COVID-19.

The chain carries TRBV11-1 and TRBJ2-5; maybe TRBD2 (6 bases). Germline loops: CDR1 SGHAT, CDR2 FQDESV (reference sequence). The CDR3 spans 14 residues. V was clipped by 5 bases and J by 5 bases, with 15 bases between them. The CDR3 is CASSLREQAETQYF. CDR3 bases: TGTGCCAGCAGCCTCCGGGAGCAAGCGGAGACCCAGTACTTC.

The chain joins TRBV19 to TRBJ1-1; 7 positions agree with TRBD1. The CDR3 extends over 15 amino acids. Germline CDR1 is LNHDA and CDR2 is SQIVND (reference sequence). The V gene end was trimmed by 7 bases and the J gene end by 0 bases; junction bases not matched to a gene: 8. The CDR3 spells CASTQGLRMNTEAFF. The CDR3, as DNA: TGTGCCAGTACACAGGGGTTGAGGATGAACACTGAAGCTTTCTTT.

The table lists this clone with a count of one. The chain links TRBV19 to TRBJ1-5, with a possible D match to TRBD1 (5 bases). Germline V gene lookup returns CDR1 LNHDA and CDR2 SQIVND (reference sequence). CDR3 length equals 13 residues. The V end was cut by 6 bases, the J end by 6 bases, with 12 bases between. The CDR3 sequence: CASRTGVSQPQHF. The CDR3 region has the DNA TGTGCCAGTAGGACGGGGGTGAGTCAGCCCCAGCATTTT.

The rearrangement links TRBV27 to TRBJ2-1; TRBD1 matches at 8 bases. Losses at the gene ends were 5 bases for V and 3 bases for J; bases not matched to a gene: 6. Looked up from germline, CDR1 is MNHEY and CDR2 is SMNVEV (reference sequence). CDR3 length: 15 amino acids. CDR3 in amino acids: CASSQGQGYYNEQFF. CDR3 coding DNA: TGTGCCAGCAGTCAAGGACAGGGCTACTACAATGAGCAGTTCTTC.

The V gene is TRBV4-2, the J gene TRBJ1-1, with TRBD1 as a possible D gene (5 bases). The V gene's germline CDR1 is LGHNA and CDR2 YNFKEQ. The CDR3 spans 15 residues. V shed 3 bases and J shed 1 base, with 12 bases lying between them. The CDR3 nucleotides are TGTGCCAGCAGCCAGGTCCCGGGGGGGAACACTGAAGCTTTCTTT. Its translation is CASSQVPGGNTEAFF.

The rearrangement uses TRBV9 and TRBJ1-3, with D possibly TRBD1 on 5 matching bases. The V and J ends lost 5 bases and 0 bases respectively, with 12 bases between them. Germline V gives CDR1 SGDLS, CDR2 YYNGEE. The CDR3 is 15 residues long. CDR3 DNA sequence: TGTGCCAGCAGTGCGGGGGGTATCTCTGGAAACACCATATATTTT. It encodes CASSAGGISGNTIYF.

The table lists this clone with a count of one. V is TRBV14 and J is TRBJ1-3; D may be TRBD1 (6 bases). Germline V lookup: CDR1 SGHDN, CDR2 FVKESK. The CDR3 loop spans 15 amino acids. V was clipped by 6 bases and J by 0 bases, with 12 bases between them. CDR3 in DNA: TGTGCCAGCAGACCTACAGGGAGCTCTGGAAACACCATATATTTT. Translation gives CASRPTGSSGNTIYF.

This clone was picked up one time. This sample includes further DNA sequences coding for the same CDR3. The chain has TRBV6-5 and TRBJ1-1, with TRBD1 identical over 11 bases. V lost 2 bases, J lost 5 bases, and 1 base stayed unmatched. The CDR3 loop spans 14 amino acids. CDR1 is MNHEY and CDR2 is SVGAGI in the germline V gene. The CDR3, as DNA: TGTGCCAGCAGTTACGGGACAGGGGGTACTGAAGCTTTCTTT. It specifies CASSYGTGGTEAFF.

The chain is built from TRBV6-5 and TRBJ2-7; D is uncertain. The CDR3 covers 11 residues. CDR1 and CDR2 (germline): MNHEY, SVGAGI. The V end lost 4 bases, the J end lost 6 bases, and 7 bases lay between the germline ends. CDR3 amino acids: CASSSLVEQYF. The CDR3, as DNA: TGTGCCAGCAGTTCCCTAGTCGAGCAGTACTTC.